The present entry profiles one TCR beta chain with its context. Its cognate antigen is unknown. These data come from a study of beta chain features in type 1 diabetes. Notes on the study in general: In comparison with healthy donors, patients had naive, central memory and Treg TCRB repertoires that appeared more similar. Among patients with Type 1 diabetes, TCRB CDR3s were moderately but significantly shorter in every one of the four CD4+ subsets.

All sorted populations exceeded 95% purity. V was cut by 0 bases and J by 8 bases, with 16 bases left in between. The CDR3 extends over 15 amino acids. Germline V gene sequence: CDR1 SGHDN, CDR2 FVKESK. The authors reverse transcribed all of the isolated RNA, so sequencing captured expressed TCRB transcripts. The repertoire was sequenced with immunoSEQ multiplex PCR; TCRdb's copy has only in-frame clones and lacks some. This table has around 120,000 clones, 15% to 20% appearing once. The rearrangement uses TRBV14 and TRBJ1-2; no reliable D call. This receptor was obtained from a man in his late teens or twenties with type 1 diabetes. Sequencing was performed on central memory CD4+ T cells from blood. CDR3 sequence (DNA): TGTGCCAGCAGCCAAGATTTGGCAGCTGCTTGGGGCTACACCTTC. Residues: CASSQDLAAAWGYTF.